Listed below are T cell receptor beta chains from one sample, sequenced in a study of blood T cell repertoires in COVID-19. Clones were sequenced by immunoSEQ multiplex PCR, and TCRdb holds only the in-frame ones, with some missing. The repertoire has approximately 300,000 clones, about 90% of them found once; the top ten carry 5.5% to 6%. The sequenced material came from PBMCs or T cells enriched from blood (not recorded which). These receptors were obtained from a woman in her 30s who had recovered from COVID-19. CDR3s include the opening cysteine and the closing phenylalanine or tryptophan. The order of the fields is D gene, clone size, J gene, V gene, CDR3 protein, CDR3 DNA. The D gene is left open where the match is weak. Clone size is given for some rows only: seen once, a few or many times, or a class if the clone is expanded.

>NA|NA|TRBJ1-4|TRBV19
CASSMGGIGRTNEKLFF
TGTGCCAGTAGTATGGGGGGAATCGGGCGCACTAATGAAAAACTGTTTTTT
>NA|NA|TRBJ2-1|TRBV5-6
CVSGAYNEQFF
TGTGTATCGGGGGCCTACAATGAGCAGTTCTTC
>TRBD2|NA|TRBJ2-7|TRBV7-2
CASSLDAKRGSYEQYF
TGTGCCAGCAGCTTAGACGCCAAGCGGGGCTCCTACGAGCAGTACTTC
>TRBD1|NA|TRBJ1-5|TRBV19
CASAPLGTGYQPQHF
TGTGCCAGCGCCCCACTCGGGACAGGTTATCAGCCCCAGCATTTT
>NA|NA|TRBJ1-3|TRBV10-2
CASSNHRASGNTIYF
TGCGCCAGCAGCAACCACAGGGCAAGTGGAAACACCATATATTTT
>NA|NA|TRBJ2-1|TRBV3-1/TRBV3-2
CASSQLQWNEQFF
TGTGCCAGCAGCCAGTTGCAGTGGAATGAGCAGTTCTTC
>TRBD1|NA|TRBJ1-3|TRBV6-5
CATGQGSTIYF
TGTGCCACGGGACAGGGAAGCACCATATATTTT
>TRBD1|NA|TRBJ2-7|TRBV7-2
CASSSDRGLGYEQYF
TGTGCCAGCAGCTCGGACAGGGGGCTAGGTTACGAGCAGTACTTC
>NA|NA|TRBJ1-3|TRBV5-1
CASSLAAAGESGNTIYF
TGCGCCAGCAGCTTGGCCGCGGCAGGGGAATCTGGAAACACCATATATTTT
>TRBD1|NA|TRBJ2-7|TRBV12-3/TRBV12-4
CASSRGTAYEQYF
TGTGCCAGCAGCCGAGGGACAGCCTACGAGCAGTACTTC
>NA|many|TRBJ2-7|TRBV5-4
CASSFTGNSYEQYF
TGTGCCAGCAGCTTCACAGGGAACTCCTACGAGCAGTACTTC
>NA|NA|TRBJ2-7|TRBV6-2/TRBV6-3
CASSYSTTYEQYF
TGTGCCAGCAGTTACTCGACAACTTACGAGCAGTACTTC
>NA|NA|TRBJ2-2|TRBV27
CASSRDTTTGELFF
TGTGCCAGCAGCCGGGACACGACCACCGGGGAGCTGTTTTTT
>TRBD2|NA|TRBJ2-3|TRBV7-9
CASNNLAGGSASTDTQYF
TGTGCCAGCAACAATTTAGCGGGGGGGTCGGCTAGCACAGATACGCAGTATTTT
>TRBD1|NA|TRBJ1-3|TRBV10-3
CAISDPTGGPGNTIYF
TGTGCCATCAGTGACCCGACAGGGGGGCCTGGAAACACCATATATTTT
>TRBD1|NA|TRBJ2-6|TRBV6-1
CASSGWTGGSGANVLTF
TGTGCCAGCAGTGGGTGGACAGGGGGCTCTGGGGCCAACGTCCTGACTTTC
>NA|NA|TRBJ2-2|TRBV6-5
CASSYDRYTGELFF
TGTGCCAGCAGTTACGACAGATACACCGGGGAGCTGTTTTTT
>TRBD1|NA|TRBJ1-5|TRBV18
CASSPKTHRGRQPQHF
TGTGCCAGCTCACCAAAAACCCACAGGGGGCGACAGCCCCAGCATTTT
>TRBD1|NA|TRBJ1-4|TRBV7-8
CASSPSGTGFEKLFF
TGTGCCAGCAGCCCGTCGGGGACAGGATTTGAAAAACTGTTTTTT
>NA|NA|TRBJ2-3|TRBV7-9
CASSPRGTSTDTQYF
TGTGCCAGCAGCCCTAGAGGGACTAGCACAGATACGCAGTATTTT
>NA|NA|TRBJ1-1|TRBV10-3
CAISEEGGSWTEAFF
TGTGCCATCAGTGAGGAGGGGGGGAGTTGGACTGAAGCTTTCTTT
>NA|NA|TRBJ1-6|TRBV2
CASSGTPNSPLHF
TGTGCCAGCAGTGGGACTCCAAATTCACCCCTCCACTTT
>NA|NA|TRBJ2-3|TRBV13
CASSLGRVDSLDTQYF
TGTGCCAGCAGCTTAGGTCGGGTGGACTCTCTCGATACGCAGTATTTT
>NA|NA|TRBJ1-2|TRBV5-1
CASFHGGGNYGYTF
TGCGCCAGCTTCCACGGAGGAGGAAACTATGGCTACACCTTC
>NA|NA|TRBJ1-3|TRBV19
CASSIVGGVGNTIYF
TGTGCCAGTAGTATAGTAGGGGGGGTAGGAAACACCATATATTTT
>TRBD1|few|TRBJ1-5|TRBV5-6
CASSLAGTGDQPQHF
TGTGCCAGCAGCTTGGCCGGGACAGGTGATCAGCCCCAGCATTTT
>NA|NA|TRBJ1-1|TRBV4-3
CASSQESRAPRGEAFF
TGCGCCAGCAGCCAAGAATCCAGGGCCCCCAGAGGTGAAGCTTTCTTT
>TRBD1|NA|TRBJ1-2|TRBV2
CASIGQGSSYGYTF
TGTGCCAGCATTGGACAGGGGTCATCCTATGGCTACACCTTC
>TRBD1|NA|TRBJ1-2|TRBV6-5
CASSRDSYGYTF
TGTGCCAGCAGCCGGGACAGCTATGGCTACACCTTC
>NA|NA|TRBJ1-1|TRBV19
CASTPALRGFTEAFF
TGTGCCAGTACCCCCGCCCTAAGGGGTTTTACTGAAGCTTTCTTT
>NA|NA|TRBJ1-1|TRBV12-3/TRBV12-4
CASTLYTEAFF
TGTGCCAGCACCCTGTACACTGAAGCTTTCTTT
>TRBD1|NA|TRBJ2-1|TRBV9
CASSAGRQQGREQFF
TGTGCCAGCAGCGCAGGGAGACAACAGGGGCGGGAGCAGTTCTTC
>TRBD2|NA|TRBJ2-3|TRBV5-1
CASSRASGGTDTQYF
TGCGCCAGCAGCAGGGCTAGCGGGGGCACAGATACGCAGTATTTT
>NA|NA|TRBJ2-3|TRBV15
CATSRDLLGLTDTQYF
TGTGCCACCAGCAGAGATCTTCTGGGGCTTACAGATACGCAGTATTTT
>NA|NA|TRBJ2-1|TRBV25-1
CASSPLFDPRNEQFF
TGTGCCAGCAGTCCTCTATTCGACCCGAGGAATGAGCAGTTCTTC
>NA|NA|TRBJ1-5|TRBV27
CASSSLNQPQHF
TGTGCCAGCAGTTCCCTTAATCAGCCCCAGCATTTT
>NA|NA|TRBJ1-2|TRBV6-5
CASREGSHGYTF
TGTGCCAGCAGGGAGGGTAGCCATGGCTACACCTTC
>NA|NA|TRBJ1-2|TRBV9
CASSGQGYGYTF
TGTGCCAGCAGCGGGCAGGGCTATGGCTACACCTTC
>TRBD1|NA|TRBJ1-4|TRBV5-1
CASSNQGAANEKLFF
TGCGCCAGCAGCAATCAGGGGGCAGCTAATGAAAAACTGTTTTTT
>NA|NA|TRBJ1-1|TRBV4-1
CASSQGSQMNTEAFF
TGCGCCAGCAGCCAGGGGAGTCAGATGAACACTGAAGCTTTCTTT
>NA|few|TRBJ2-1|TRBV13
CASSGRLGGNEQFF
TGTGCCAGCAGCGGGAGGCTTGGTGGCAATGAGCAGTTCTTC
>NA|few|TRBJ1-3|TRBV30
CAWPGGPSSGNTIYF
TGTGCCTGGCCGGGGGGTCCATCCTCTGGAAACACCATATATTTT
>NA|NA|TRBJ2-5|TRBV30
CAWGRATGVQYF
TGTGCCTGGGGTAGAGCCACGGGGGTCCAGTACTTC
>TRBD1|NA|TRBJ2-2|TRBV27
CASSDRGTTLRRTGELFF
TGTGCCAGCAGTGACAGGGGTACAACGTTGCGACGCACCGGGGAGCTGTTTTTT
>NA|NA|TRBJ1-2|TRBV21-1
CASSKITGGSGYTF
TGTGCCAGCAGCAAAATTACAGGGGGCTCTGGCTACACCTTC
>TRBD1|NA|TRBJ1-6|TRBV18
CASSPNRTGTTYNSPLHF
TGTGCCAGCTCACCTAACAGGACAGGGACCACCTATAATTCACCCCTCCACTTT
>TRBD1|NA|TRBJ1-6|TRBV9
CASSAGTAGNSPLHF
TGTGCCAGCAGCGCCGGGACAGCCGGTAATTCACCCCTCCACTTT
>NA|few|TRBJ2-7|TRBV6-1
CASSEATGASYEQYF
TGTGCCAGCAGTGAAGCGACAGGTGCATCCTACGAGCAGTACTTC
>TRBD2|NA|TRBJ2-2|TRBV5-6
CASSRERGANTGELFF
TGTGCCAGCAGCAGAGAGCGGGGGGCGAACACCGGGGAGCTGTTTTTT
>TRBD1|NA|TRBJ2-2|TRBV7-9
CASSFAGTGNTGELFF
TGTGCCAGCAGCTTCGCCGGGACAGGGAACACCGGGGAGCTGTTTTTT
>TRBD1|NA|TRBJ2-2|TRBV5-4
CASSWDRANTGELFF
TGTGCCAGCAGCTGGGACAGGGCGAACACCGGGGAGCTGTTTTTT
>NA|once|TRBJ1-1|TRBV19
CASSIRQGGVREAFF
TGTGCCAGTAGTATTCGTCAGGGCGGGGTGCGTGAAGCTTTCTTT
>NA|NA|TRBJ1-3|TRBV27
CASSTVGESGNTIYF
TGTGCCAGCAGCACAGTTGGGGAGTCTGGAAACACCATATATTTT
>NA|NA|TRBJ1-2|TRBV3-1/TRBV3-2
CASSAREVGYTF
TGTGCCAGCAGCGCCAGAGAGGTTGGCTACACCTTC
>TRBD2|NA|TRBJ2-1|TRBV5-4
CASSLVGTSGGGEQFF
TGTGCCAGCAGCTTGGTTGGGACTAGCGGGGGGGGTGAGCAGTTCTTC
>NA|NA|TRBJ1-1|TRBV10-3
CAISGQYTEAFF
TGTGCCATCAGTGGGCAATACACTGAAGCTTTCTTT
>NA|NA|TRBJ1-4|TRBV5-1
CASSLEGRATNEKLFF
TGCGCCAGCAGCTTGGAGGGCAGGGCAACTAATGAAAAACTGTTTTTT
>NA|NA|TRBJ1-1|TRBV9
CASSQGMNTEAFF
TGTGCCAGCAGCCAGGGGATGAACACTGAAGCTTTCTTT
>NA|NA|TRBJ2-7|TRBV18
CASSTSGEQYF
TGTGCCAGCTCAACTTCCGGGGAGCAGTACTTC